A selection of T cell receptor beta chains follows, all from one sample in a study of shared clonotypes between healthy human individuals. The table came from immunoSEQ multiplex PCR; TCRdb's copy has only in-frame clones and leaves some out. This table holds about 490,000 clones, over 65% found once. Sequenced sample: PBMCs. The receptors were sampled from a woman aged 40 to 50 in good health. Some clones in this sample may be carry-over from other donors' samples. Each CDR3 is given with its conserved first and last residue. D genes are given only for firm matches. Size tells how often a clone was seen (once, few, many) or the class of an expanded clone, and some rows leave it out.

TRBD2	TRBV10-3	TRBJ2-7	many	CAISDTSGNSYEQYF	TGTGCCATCAGTGACACTAGCGGAAACTCCTACGAGCAGTACTTC
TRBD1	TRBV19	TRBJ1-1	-	CASSGQGPLNTEAFF	TGTGCCAGTAGTGGACAGGGGCCACTGAACACTGAAGCTTTCTTT
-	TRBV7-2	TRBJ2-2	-	CASSLVAGPANTGELFF	TGTGCCAGCAGCTTAGTCGCGGGGCCCGCGAACACCGGGGAGCTGTTTTTT
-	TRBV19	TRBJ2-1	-	CASSIDPFYNEQFF	TGTGCCAGTAGTATAGATCCCTTCTACAATGAGCAGTTCTTC
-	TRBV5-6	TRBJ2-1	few	CASSLGREQFF	TGTGCCAGCAGCTTGGGTCGGGAGCAGTTCTTC
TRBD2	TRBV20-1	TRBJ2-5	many	CSALGGETQYF	TGCAGTGCCCTGGGGGGGGAGACCCAGTACTTC
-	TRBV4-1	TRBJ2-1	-	CASSQDVESSYNEQFF	TGCGCCAGCAGCCAAGATGTGGAAAGCTCCTACAATGAGCAGTTCTTC
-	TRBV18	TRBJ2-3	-	CASSPDSGADTQYF	TGTGCCAGCTCACCAGATTCCGGGGCAGATACGCAGTATTTT
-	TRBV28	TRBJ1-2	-	CASSYDFNYGYTF	TGTGCCAGCAGTTATGACTTTAACTATGGCTACACCTTC
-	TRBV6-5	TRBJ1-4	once	CASSYDRVGEKLFF	TGTGCCAGCAGCTACGATCGGGTGGGCGAAAAACTGTTTTTT
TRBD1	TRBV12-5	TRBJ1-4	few	CASGPRPGQESEKLFF	TGTGCTAGTGGTCCCAGACCGGGACAGGAAAGTGAAAAACTGTTTTTT